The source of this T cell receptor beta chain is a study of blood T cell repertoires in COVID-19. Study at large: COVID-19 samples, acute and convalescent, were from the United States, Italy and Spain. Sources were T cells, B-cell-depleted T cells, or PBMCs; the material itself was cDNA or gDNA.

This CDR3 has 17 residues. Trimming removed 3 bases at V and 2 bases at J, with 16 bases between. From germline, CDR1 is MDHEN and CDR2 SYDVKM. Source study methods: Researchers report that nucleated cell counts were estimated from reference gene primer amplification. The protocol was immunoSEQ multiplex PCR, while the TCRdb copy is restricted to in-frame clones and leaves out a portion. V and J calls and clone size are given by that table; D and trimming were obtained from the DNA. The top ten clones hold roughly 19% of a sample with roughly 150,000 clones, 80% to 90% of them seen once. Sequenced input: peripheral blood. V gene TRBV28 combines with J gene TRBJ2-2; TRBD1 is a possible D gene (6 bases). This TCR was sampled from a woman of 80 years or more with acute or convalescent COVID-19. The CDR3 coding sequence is TGTGCCAGCAGTTTCCCCGGCCTGGACAGAAACACCGGGGAGCTGTTTTTT. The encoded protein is CASSFPGLDRNTGELFF.